This TCR beta chain was sequenced in a study of blood T cell repertoires in COVID-19. In the original processing: Estimated nucleated cell counts came from reference gene primer amplification. Clones were read by immunoSEQ multiplex PCR, and TCRdb kept only the in-frame ones, dropping some. Clone size and the V and J calls come from that table; the DNA yielded D and trimming. The data show about 160,000 clones, roughly four fifths seen once. There are 14 residues in the CDR3. Between the trimmed V and J ends, which lost 2 bases and 4 bases, there was a span of 10 bases. CDR1 and CDR2 from the germline V gene are MNHEY and SVGAGI.

This TCR was recovered from a woman of 80 years or more with acute or convalescent COVID-19. The sample taken for sequencing was peripheral blood. The chain joins TRBV6-5 to TRBJ2-3, with D possibly TRBD2 on 5 matching bases. The DNA for the CDR3 is TGTGCCAGCAGTTACCGTCTAGCCTCAGATACGCAGTATTTT. Its translation: CASSYRLASDTQYF.